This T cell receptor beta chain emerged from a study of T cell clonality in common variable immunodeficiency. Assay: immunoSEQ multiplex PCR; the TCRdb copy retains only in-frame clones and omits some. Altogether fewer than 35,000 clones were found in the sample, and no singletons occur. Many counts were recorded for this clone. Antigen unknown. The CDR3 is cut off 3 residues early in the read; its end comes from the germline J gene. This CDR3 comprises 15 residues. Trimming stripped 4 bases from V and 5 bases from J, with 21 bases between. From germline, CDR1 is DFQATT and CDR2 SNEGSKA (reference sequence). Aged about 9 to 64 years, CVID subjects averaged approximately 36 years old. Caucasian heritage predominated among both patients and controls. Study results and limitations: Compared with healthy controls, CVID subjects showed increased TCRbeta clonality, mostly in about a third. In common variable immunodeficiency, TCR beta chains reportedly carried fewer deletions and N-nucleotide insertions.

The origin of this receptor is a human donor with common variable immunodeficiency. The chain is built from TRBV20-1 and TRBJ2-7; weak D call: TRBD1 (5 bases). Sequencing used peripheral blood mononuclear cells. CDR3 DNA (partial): TGCAGTGCTACCATTCAGGGCAGGGCGAGGCACGAG. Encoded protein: CSATIQGRARHE. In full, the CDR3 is CSATIQGRARHEQYF.